The entry below gives a single T cell receptor (beta chain) sequence along with its context. This CDR3 spans 14 amino acids. Germline CDR1 and CDR2: KGHSH and LQKENI. With V trimmed by 4 bases and J by 2 bases, 4 bases remained unmatched. The sample is drawn from a study of radiation and T cells in renal cell carcinoma. Time point in this sample: blood 4 weeks post-SBRT, at nephrectomy. Treatment specified: 15 Gy SBRT to primary tumor, nephrectomy 4 weeks later. Clones were sequenced by immunoSEQ multiplex PCR, and TCRdb holds only the in-frame ones, with some missing. The table records around 170,000 clones, 88% of them present only once.

The input for sequencing was blood, taken from a patient whose treatment included radiotherapy and nephrectomy. The sequence was collected from a woman in her forties or fifties with renal cell carcinoma. V gene TRBV18 combines with J gene TRBJ1-2; 7 nucleotides align to TRBD1. CDR3 amino acids: CASSQDRSNYGYTF. CDR3 nucleotide sequence: TGTGCCAGCTCACAGGACAGGTCAAACTATGGCTACACCTTC.